Listed here are 6 T cell receptor beta chains from one sample, sequenced in a study of blood T cell repertoires in COVID-19. Profiling relied on immunoSEQ multiplex PCR, and the TCRdb table lists in-frame clones only, not all of them. This sample has approximately 250,000 clones, with almost 85% found just once. Input material: PBMCs or T cells enriched from blood (not recorded which). The receptors originated from a woman aged 50 to 60 with acute COVID-19.

The chain has TRBV2 and TRBJ2-4; 12 nucleotides agree with TRBD1. CDR3 length equals 15 residues. Germline V gene data show CDR1 as SNHLY and CDR2 as FYNNEI. J gave up 5 bases and V 6 bases, and 5 bases lay outside the gene matches. The CDR3: CASSGTGGMENIQYF. The CDR3 DNA reads TGTGCCAGCAGCGGGACAGGGGGCATGGAAAACATTCAGTACTTC.

This clone has just one count. The chain links TRBV9 to TRBJ1-2; 7 bases agree with TRBD1. The CDR3 consists of 15 residues. Germline V lookup: CDR1 SGDLS, CDR2 YYNGEE. Losses at the gene ends were 0 bases for V and 7 bases for J; bases not matched to a gene: 9. The CDR3 protein is CASSVGDSPTSGYTF. CDR3 bases: TGTGCCAGCAGCGTAGGGGACAGCCCGACTAGTGGCTACACCTTC. Filled out from reference TRBV9 and TRBJ1-2, the complete variable domain reads DSGVTQTPKHLITATGQRVTLRCSPRSGDLSVYWYQQSLDQGLQFLIQYYNGEERAKGNILERFSAQQFPDLHSELNLSSLELGDSALYFCASSVGDSPTSGYTFGSGTRLTVV.

The chain carries TRBV24-1 and TRBJ1-1; 12 nucleotides agree with TRBD1. Looked up from germline, CDR1 is KGHDR and CDR2 is SFDVKD. The CDR3 is 18 amino acids. V was pared by 1 base and J by 0 bases, with 5 bases of the junction left unmatched. This CDR3 reads CATSDLWDRGRMNTEAFF. The DNA of the CDR3 is TGTGCCACCAGTGATTTATGGGACAGGGGGCGTATGAACACTGAAGCTTTCTTT.

This chain connects TRBV11-2 to TRBJ1-1; weak D call: TRBD1 (6 bases). From germline, CDR1 is SGHAT and CDR2 FQNNGV. V lost 6 bases and J lost 2, with 16 bases in between. The CDR3 is 15 residues long. CDR3 sequence (DNA): TGTGCCAGCAGACCAATCCACAGGGACAACACTGAAGCTTTCTTT. Residues: CASRPIHRDNTEAFF.

This clone showed up just once. This sequence joins TRBV15 and TRBJ1-5; a weak D match, TRBD1 (5 bases). This CDR3 has 16 residues. V lost 1 base to trimming and J lost 3 bases, with 13 bases between them. From germline, CDR1 is LNHNV and CDR2 YYDKDF (reference sequence). CDR3 loop: CATSRVPKQDNQPQHF. Written as DNA, the CDR3 is TGTGCCACCAGCAGAGTCCCGAAACAGGACAATCAGCCCCAGCATTTT.

The rearrangement uses TRBV6-2 or TRBV6-3 and TRBJ2-2, with no clear D. Trimming took off 5 bases at V and 7 bases at J, with 8 bases between the two ends. Germline loops: CDR1 MNHEY, CDR2 SVGEGT. The length of the CDR3 is 12 residues. The CDR3 coding sequence is TGTGCCAGCAGTAAAACGAGCGGGGAGCTGTTTTTT. Translated: CASSKTSGELFF.